This T cell receptor beta chain was sequenced for a study of metastatic and nonmetastatic thyroid tumors. For the study at large: Repertoires of blood and of tissue (tumor or nodule) from malignant and benign thyroid patients were compared.

From the PCR reads, TCRdb re-called clones with MiXCR. This sample has about 34,000 clones, with under 40% found just once. Each patient went into thyroid surgery without having received any treatment. V dropped 6 bases and J dropped 2 bases, with 10 bases sitting between them. This CDR3 is built from 14 residues. Germline assignment: CDR1 MNHEY and CDR2 SMNVEV (reference sequence). The rearrangement joins TRBV27 to TRBJ2-2, with D perhaps TRBD2 (6 bases). The sequence came from a female donor with papillary thyroid cancer or a benign thyroid nodule (not recorded which). Some clones in this sample may be carry-over from other donors' samples. Sequencing was performed on tumor tissue. In DNA form, the CDR3 reads TGTGCCAGCAGACGGGAGAGCAACACCGGGGAGCTGTTTTTT. The encoded protein is CASRRESNTGELFF.